The 7 T cell receptor beta chains reported below all come from one sample, sequenced in a study of blood T cells in healthy people across ages. For the second PCR, which ran for about 7 to 11 cycles, a sample-barcoded 5' primer and a J-beta primer mix were used. A single record per CDR3 protein comes from TCRdb applying MiXCR to the 5' RACE reads. In the table there are over 600,000 distinct CDR3 sequences, roughly 56% of which are singletons. The specimen sequenced was blood. The receptor source for this set is a man aged 35-49 years in good health.

The J gene is TRBJ1-1, the V gene TRBV6-5; 8 bases fit TRBD1. The V and J ends lost 6 bases and 2 bases, in that order; junction bases with no gene match: 8. CDR1 MNHEY and CDR2 SVGAGI come from the germline V gene. CDR3 length equals 15 residues. The CDR3 DNA reads as TGTGCCAGCAGACGCCGGGACAGGCCCAACACTGAAGCTTTCTTT. It encodes CASRRRDRPNTEAFF.

This clonotype was found a few times. V is TRBV4-3 and J is TRBJ1-5, with D hard to call. Germline-derived CDR1 and CDR2 are LGHNA and YSLEER. CDR3 length: 13 residues. Trimming pared 0 bases from V and 7 bases from J, leaving 7 bases between. The CDR3 here is CASSQDRHQPQHF. DNA of the CDR3: TGCGCCAGCAGCCAAGATAGGCACCAGCCCCAGCATTTT.

The chain recombines TRBV20-1 with TRBJ2-1; 7 bases match TRBD2. V was clipped by 6 bases and J by 7 bases; unmatched bases: 3. This CDR3 has 11 amino acids. Per germline, CDR1 DFQATT and CDR2 SNEGSKA (reference sequence). CDR3 bases: TGCAGTGCCTACGGGGGGAATGAGCAGTTCTTC. Translating it yields CSAYGGNEQFF.

In this sample, this clonotype turned up many times. The V call is TRBV20-1, the J call TRBJ2-1, with 8 nucleotides matching TRBD2. With 0 bases clipped from V and 5 bases from J, the junction kept 6 bases outside the gene matches. The germline CDR1 and CDR2 sequences are DFQATT and SNEGSKA (reference sequence). This CDR3 is built from 15 residues. The CDR3 sequence is CSARDLSGGDNEQFF. The CDR3 DNA follows: TGCAGTGCTAGAGATTTGTCGGGAGGGGACAATGAGCAGTTCTTC.

This clonotype has only a few counts. CDR3 coding DNA: TGTGCCACCAGTGAACGGAATCCGAATCAGCCCCAGCATTTT. Its translation is CATSERNPNQPQHF. This chain links TRBV24-1 with TRBJ1-5; no firm D call. Germline lookup yields CDR1 KGHDR and CDR2 SFDVKD. Between the trimmed V and J ends, which lost 4 bases and 4 bases, there was a span of 10 bases. CDR3 length equals 14 residues.

The genes are TRBV2 and TRBJ2-1, with no clear D. Trimming cost V 8 bases and J 4 bases, with 15 bases left between them. Germline CDR1 is SNHLY and CDR2 is FYNNEI. The CDR3 is 14 amino acids. CDR3 sequence reads: CASGLVTRYNEQFF. CDR3 in DNA: TGTGCCAGCGGGCTGGTCACGAGATACAATGAGCAGTTCTTC.

In this sample, this clonotype turned up many times. The rearrangement uses TRBV4-3 and TRBJ2-5; a weak D match, TRBD2 (6 bases). Germline loops: CDR1 LGHNA, CDR2 YSLEER. The germline V and J ends were trimmed by 1 base and 6 bases, with 12 bases remaining between them. The CDR3 extends over 14 amino acids. The CDR3 sequence is CASSQGGGTQTQYF. The CDR3 nucleotides read TGCGCCAGCAGCCAAGGTGGAGGGACGCAGACCCAGTACTTC.